This TCR beta chain derives from a study of CXCR3-negative and CXCR3-positive naive CD8 T cells. The libraries of TRB cDNA were constructed through 5' RACE using UMI labels. From the 5' RACE reads, TCRdb lists one entry per CDR3 protein and no DNA. This specimen shows some 45,000 distinct CDR3 sequences; the ten leading clones hold roughly 1.5%. Germline CDR1 and CDR2: KGHDR and SFDVKD. This CDR3 has 15 amino acids. This sequence originates from a human donor in good health. Some clones in this sample may be carry-over from other donors' samples. The specimen sequenced was naive CXCR3- CD8+ T cells from blood. Regarding subset: CD45RO-CCR7+CD27+CD95- naive CD8+ T cells lacking CXCR3 (TNR3-). The chain joins TRBV24-1 to TRBJ2-6; TCRdb's D call, TRBD1, is unchecked because there is no DNA. CDR3: CATSEDRDGANVLTF.